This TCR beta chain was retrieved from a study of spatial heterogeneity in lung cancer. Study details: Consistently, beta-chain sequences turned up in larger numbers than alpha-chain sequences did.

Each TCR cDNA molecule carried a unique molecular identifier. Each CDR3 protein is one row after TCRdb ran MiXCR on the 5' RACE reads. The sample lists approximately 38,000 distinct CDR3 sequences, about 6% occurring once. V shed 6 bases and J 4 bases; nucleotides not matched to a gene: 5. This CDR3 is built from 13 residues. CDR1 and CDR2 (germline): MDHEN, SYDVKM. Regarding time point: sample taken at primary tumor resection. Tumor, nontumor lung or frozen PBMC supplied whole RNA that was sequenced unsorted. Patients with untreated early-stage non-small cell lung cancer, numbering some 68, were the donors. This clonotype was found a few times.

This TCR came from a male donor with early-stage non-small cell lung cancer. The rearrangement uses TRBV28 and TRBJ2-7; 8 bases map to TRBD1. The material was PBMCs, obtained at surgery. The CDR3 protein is CASRRTGRYEQYF. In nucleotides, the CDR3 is TGTGCCAGCAGGAGGACAGGGCGGTACGAGCAGTACTTC.